This TCR beta chain was documented in a study of T cells after yellow fever vaccination. Trimming at V came to 3 bases and at J to 5 bases, leaving 3 bases not matched to a gene. This CDR3 has 16 residues. CDR1 and CDR2 (germline): SGHTA, FQGNSA. Using its own MiXCR run on the 5' RACE reads, TCRdb lists one record per CDR3 protein. The sample has hundreds of thousands of distinct CDR3 sequences, roughly 9.4% seen once. This chain links TRBV7-2 with TRBJ2-1; 14 bases match TRBD2. The sample was PBMCs, taken on the day of the first yellow fever vaccination. This receptor was obtained from a man aged 18 to 30 who received the YFV17D yellow fever vaccine. In DNA form, the CDR3 reads TGTGCCAGCAGCTTCGGGACTAGCGGGGGACACAATGAGCAGTTCTTC. Translated, it gives CASSFGTSGGHNEQFF.